This T cell receptor beta chain was identified in a study of CD8+CD57+ T cells in acquired aplastic anemia. Turning to the study itself: Isolated CD4+ and CD8+ cells, once sorted, yielded DNA averaging around 3.1 ug.

Of note for this clonotype: Its antigen is still unknown.

Study-level results: Patients and healthy controls showed no significant CD8+ Simpson's diversity difference.

The CDR3 length is 14 residues. CDR1 is DFQATT, CDR2 SNEGSKA, per germline (reference sequence). The V and J ends lost 4 bases and 5 bases respectively, with 12 bases between them. For CDR3 and TCR beta VDJ profiling, genomic DNA was the template used. TCRdb used MiXCR to reprocess the reads, holding one entry per CDR3 protein. The sample includes approximately 200,000 distinct CDR3 sequences, around 66% of them seen just once. The J gene is TRBJ1-6, the V gene TRBV20-1; D perhaps matches TRBD1 (6 bases). Source material: sorted CD4+, CD8+, or CD8+CD57+ T cells (not recorded which) from PBMCs. The receptor was derived from a human donor with severe aplastic anemia or a healthy control (not recorded which). The CDR3 DNA sequence: TGCAGTGCTATAAGACAGGAGAATAATTCACCCCTCCACTTT. Translated, it gives CSAIRQENNSPLHF.